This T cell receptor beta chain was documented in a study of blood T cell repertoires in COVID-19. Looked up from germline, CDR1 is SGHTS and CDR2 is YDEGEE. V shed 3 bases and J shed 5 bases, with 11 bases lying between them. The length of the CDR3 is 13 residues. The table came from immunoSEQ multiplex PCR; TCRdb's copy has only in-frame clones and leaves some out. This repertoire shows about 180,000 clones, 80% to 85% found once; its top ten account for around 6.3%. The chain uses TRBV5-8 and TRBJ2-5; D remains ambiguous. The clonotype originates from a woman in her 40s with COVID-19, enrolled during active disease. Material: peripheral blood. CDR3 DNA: TGTGCCAGCAGCTGGAGAGGAGAGGAGACCCAGTACTTC. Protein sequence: CASSWRGEETQYF.